The present T cell receptor beta chain was sequenced within a study of identical twins. Study outcomes and limitations: The study based its conclusions on cross-sectional statistical analysis and did not follow the same donors. Sequences that were beta out-of-frame showed weaker excess twin sharing. There was an excess of low generation probability in the out-of-frame alpha sequences that twins shared.

Between the trimmed V and J ends, which lost 2 bases and 1 base, there was a span of 12 bases. This CDR3 spans 15 amino acids. From germline, CDR1 is WSHSY and CDR2 SAAADI. MiXCR, applied by TCRdb to the 5' RACE reads, yields one record per CDR3 protein. The table records hundreds of thousands of distinct CDR3 sequences, more than 20% of them present only once. For this clonotype: The target antigen is unknown.

Separately, the same data were catalogued under a study of yellow fever vaccine responses in identical twins.

The sequence derives from a young woman in good health. The sample taken for sequencing was CD4+ T cells sorted from blood. This chain joins TRBV10-2 and TRBJ2-7, with D maybe TRBD1 (5 bases). CDR3 coding DNA: TGCGCCAGCAGTGAGACAGGTCTAGGATCCTACGAGCAGTACGTC. Translating gives CASSETGLGSYEQYV.